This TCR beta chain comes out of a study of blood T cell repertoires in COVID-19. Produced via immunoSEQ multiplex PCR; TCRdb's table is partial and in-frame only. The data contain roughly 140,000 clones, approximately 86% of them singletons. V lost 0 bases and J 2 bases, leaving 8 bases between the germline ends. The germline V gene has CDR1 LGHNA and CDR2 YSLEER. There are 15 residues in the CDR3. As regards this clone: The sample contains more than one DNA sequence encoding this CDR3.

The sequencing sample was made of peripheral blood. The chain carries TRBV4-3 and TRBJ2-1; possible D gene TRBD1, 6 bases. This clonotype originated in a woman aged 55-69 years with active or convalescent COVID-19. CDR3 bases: TGCGCCAGCAGCCAAGACAGGGGCACCTACAATGAGCAGTTCTTC. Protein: CASSQDRGTYNEQFF.